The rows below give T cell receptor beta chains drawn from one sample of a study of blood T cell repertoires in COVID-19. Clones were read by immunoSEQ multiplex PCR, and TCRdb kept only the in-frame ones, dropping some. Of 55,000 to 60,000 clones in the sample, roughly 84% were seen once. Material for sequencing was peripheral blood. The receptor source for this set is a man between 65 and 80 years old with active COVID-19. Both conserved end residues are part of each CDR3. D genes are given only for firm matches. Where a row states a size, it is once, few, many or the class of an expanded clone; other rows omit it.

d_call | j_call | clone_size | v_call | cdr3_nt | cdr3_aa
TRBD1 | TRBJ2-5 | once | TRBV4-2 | TGTGCCAGCAGCCAAGATGGACAGGGAAGAGAGACCCAGTACTTC | CASSQDGQGRETQYF
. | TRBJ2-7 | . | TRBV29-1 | TGCAGCGTTCGGGACATCTACTACGAGCAGTACTTC | CSVRDIYYEQYF
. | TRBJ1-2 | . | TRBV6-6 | TGTGCCAGCAGCCAGGGGAACTATGGCTACACCTTC | CASSQGNYGYTF
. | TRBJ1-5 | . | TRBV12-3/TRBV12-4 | TGTGCCAGCAGACGAGACCCGGGAGAGCCCCAGCATTTT | CASRRDPGEPQHF
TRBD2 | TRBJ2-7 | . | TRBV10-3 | TGTGCCATCAGTGAGACTAGCGGGAGTCCCGGCGAGCAGTACTTC | CAISETSGSPGEQYF
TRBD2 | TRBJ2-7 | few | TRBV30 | TGTGCCTGGAATTACGGGGGGGAGCAGTACTTC | CAWNYGGEQYF
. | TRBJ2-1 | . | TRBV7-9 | TGTGCCAGCAGCCCGAAAGAGGTGTACAATGAGCAGTTCTTC | CASSPKEVYNEQFF
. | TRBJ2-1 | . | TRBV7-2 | TGTGCCAGCAGCTTAGGGGCGGGACGCAGCAGGAATGAGCAGTTCTTC | CASSLGAGRSRNEQFF
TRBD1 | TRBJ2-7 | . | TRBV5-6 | TGTGCCAGCAGCTTGGAGGTGACAGGGAGAACCTACGAGCAGTACTTC | CASSLEVTGRTYEQYF
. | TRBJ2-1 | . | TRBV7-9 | TGTGCCAGCAGCTTAGGGTTGAGCTCCTACAATGAGCAGTTCTTC | CASSLGLSSYNEQFF
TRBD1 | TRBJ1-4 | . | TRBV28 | TGTGCCAGCAGACAGGGGGCGAGACGACCGAATGAAAAACTGTTTTTT | CASRQGARRPNEKLFF
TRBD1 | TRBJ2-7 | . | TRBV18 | TGTGCCAGCTCACCCCGGGACAGGGGGAACGAGCAGTACTTC | CASSPRDRGNEQYF
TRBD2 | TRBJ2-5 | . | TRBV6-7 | TGTGCCAGCAGTTACTGCCTAGCGGGAGCAGAGACCCAGTACTTC | CASSYCLAGAETQYF
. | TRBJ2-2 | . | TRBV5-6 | TGTGCCAGCAGCGGGACATTTAACACCGGGGAGCTGTTTTTT | CASSGTFNTGELFF
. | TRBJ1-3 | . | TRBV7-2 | TGTGCCAGCAGTGAAGAGAGCTCTGGAAACACCATATATTTT | CASSEESSGNTIYF
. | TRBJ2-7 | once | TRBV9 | TGTGCCAGCAACGGGACCTACGAGCAGTACTTC | CASNGTYEQYF
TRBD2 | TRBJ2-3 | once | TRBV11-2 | TGTGCCAGCAGCTGGGGGGACGGGTCGGGAGGCTTCTTCACAGATACGCAGTATTTT | CASSWGDGSGGFFTDTQYF
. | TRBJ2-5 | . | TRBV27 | TGTGCCAGCAGTTTCGCCACACGAGAGACCCAGTACTTC | CASSFATRETQYF
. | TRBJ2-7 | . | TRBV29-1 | TGCAGCGTTACCAGATTATACGAGCAGTACTTC | CSVTRLYEQYF
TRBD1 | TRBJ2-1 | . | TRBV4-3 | TGCGCCAGCAGCCCCCCGGACAGGGGGCGCGGTGAGCAGTTCTTC | CASSPPDRGRGEQFF
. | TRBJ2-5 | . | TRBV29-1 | TGCAGCGTTGAATCGGGGGTAAAGGAGACCCAGTACTTC | CSVESGVKETQYF
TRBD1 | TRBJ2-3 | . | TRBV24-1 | TGTGCCACCAGTGATTCCCGGACAGGGTGGCCAGATACGCAGTATTTT | CATSDSRTGWPDTQYF
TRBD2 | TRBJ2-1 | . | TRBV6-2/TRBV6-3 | TGTGCCAGCAGTTACTCGAGATACAATAGCGGGAGGGGGAGGGGGAATGAGCAGTTCTTC | CASSYSRYNSGRGRGNEQFF
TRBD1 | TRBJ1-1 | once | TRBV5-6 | TGTGCCAGCAGCTTCGACAGGGTGAACACTGAAGCTTTCTTT | CASSFDRVNTEAFF
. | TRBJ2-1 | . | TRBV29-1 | TGCAGCGTTGAGGGGGGACGCCCAGAGCGTAACAACAATGAGCAGTTCTTC | CSVEGGRPERNNNEQFF
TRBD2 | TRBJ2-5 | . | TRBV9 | TGTGCCAGCAGCGTGGGACTAGCGGAGACCCAGTACTTC | CASSVGLAETQYF
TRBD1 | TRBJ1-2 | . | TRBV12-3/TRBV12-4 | TGTGCCAGCAGTTGGGGGACAGGTCTCACTTACTTC | CASSWGTGLTYF
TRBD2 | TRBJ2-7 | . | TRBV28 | TGTGCCAGCAGTCCATATGGACTAGCGGGAGGGACGCCTCGGGAGCAGTACTTC | CASSPYGLAGGTPREQYF
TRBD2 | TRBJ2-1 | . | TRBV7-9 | TGTGCCAGCAGCTTAGGGCTAGCGGGAGACGGTGAGCAGTTCTTC | CASSLGLAGDGEQFF
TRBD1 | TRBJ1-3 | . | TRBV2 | TGTGCCAGCAGGATGGGGATACAGGGGCCGGGAAACACCATATATTTT | CASRMGIQGPGNTIYF
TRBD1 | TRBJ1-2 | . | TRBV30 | TGTGCCTGGACCCTACTAGGGACAGGGGTCGGCTACACCTTC | CAWTLLGTGVGYTF
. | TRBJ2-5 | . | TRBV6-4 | TGTGCCAGCAGTGTCCCCGGCGGGGAGACCCAGTACTTC | CASSVPGGETQYF
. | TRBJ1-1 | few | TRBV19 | TGTGCCAGTAGTAGAATTAGTGCGGGACGAGAGGATGCGAACACTGAAGCTTTCTTT | CASSRISAGREDANTEAFF
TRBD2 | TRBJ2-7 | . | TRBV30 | TGTGCCTGGAGTGTATCGGCGGGAGCGCCCGAGCAGTACTTC | CAWSVSAGAPEQYF
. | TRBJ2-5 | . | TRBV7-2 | TGTGCCAGCAGCTCAAGCCGGGGAGAGACCCAGTACTTC | CASSSSRGETQYF
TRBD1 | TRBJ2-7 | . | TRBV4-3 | TGCGCCAGCAGCCAAGATGGGACAGGGACGTACGAGCAGTACTTC | CASSQDGTGTYEQYF
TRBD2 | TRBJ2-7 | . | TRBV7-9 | TGTGCCAGCAGCCCCCTCCCAGCTAGCGGGAGGGCCTACGAGCAGTACTTC | CASSPLPASGRAYEQYF
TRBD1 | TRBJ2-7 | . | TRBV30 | TGTGCCGGGCGGACAGGGTCTACCCACGAGCAGTACTTC | CAGRTGSTHEQYF
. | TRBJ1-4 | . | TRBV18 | TGTGCCAGCTCACCGAGACCGGGACAAGAAAAACTGTTTTTT | CASSPRPGQEKLFF
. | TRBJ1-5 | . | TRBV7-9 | TGTGCCAGCAGCCCCGACAGGACGTATAGCAATCAGCCCCAGCATTTT | CASSPDRTYSNQPQHF
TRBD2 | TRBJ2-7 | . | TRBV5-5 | TGTGCCAGCAGCGTCCGTGGTAGCGGGAGTTCCTACGAGCAGTACTTC | CASSVRGSGSSYEQYF
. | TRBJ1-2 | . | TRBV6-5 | TGTGCCAGCATAGGGGCCGGCTACACCTTC | CASIGAGYTF
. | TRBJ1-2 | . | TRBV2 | TGTGCCAGCAGTGCCGGCAGGGAAGTTGGCTACACCTTC | CASSAGREVGYTF